The entry that follows covers one TCR beta chain sequence. The data were obtained in a study of cytomegalovirus exposure and HLA in healthy donors. Use of 60 Vbeta and 13 Jbeta primers characterized the PCR. The protocol was immunoSEQ multiplex PCR, while the TCRdb copy is restricted to in-frame clones and leaves out a portion. The table includes roughly 100,000 clones, roughly 80% detected once. CDR1 is SGHRS and CDR2 is YFSETQ in the germline V gene. This CDR3 is built from 14 residues. V was clipped by 6 bases and J by 6 bases; unmatched bases: 8. The chain carries TRBV5-1 and TRBJ2-1, with TRBD2 identical over 8 bases. This sequence was found in a man in his forties in good health and CMV-seronegative. Sequences were obtained from PBMCs. The CDR3 sequence is CASKTGTRSNEQFF. CDR3 nucleotide sequence: TGCGCCAGCAAAACCGGGACTAGGAGCAATGAGCAGTTCTTC.